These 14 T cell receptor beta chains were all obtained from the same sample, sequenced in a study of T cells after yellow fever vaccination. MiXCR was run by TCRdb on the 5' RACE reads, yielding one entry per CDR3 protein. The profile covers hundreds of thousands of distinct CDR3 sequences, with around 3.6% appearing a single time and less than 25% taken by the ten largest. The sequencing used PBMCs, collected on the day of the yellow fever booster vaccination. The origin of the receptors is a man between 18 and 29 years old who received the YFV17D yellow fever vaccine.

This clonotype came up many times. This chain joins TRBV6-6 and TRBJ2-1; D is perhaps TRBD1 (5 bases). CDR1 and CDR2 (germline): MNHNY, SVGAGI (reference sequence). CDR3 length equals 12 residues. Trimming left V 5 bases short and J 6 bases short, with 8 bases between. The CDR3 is CASSPQGNEQFF. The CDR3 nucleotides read TGTGCCAGCAGTCCCCAGGGCAATGAGCAGTTCTTC.

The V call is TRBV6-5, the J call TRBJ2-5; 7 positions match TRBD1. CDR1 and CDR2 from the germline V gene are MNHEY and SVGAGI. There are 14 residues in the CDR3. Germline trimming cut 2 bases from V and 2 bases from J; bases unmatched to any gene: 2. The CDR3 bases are TGTGCCAGCAGTTACGGGGGACAGCAAGAGACCCAGTACTTC. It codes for CASSYGGQQETQYF.

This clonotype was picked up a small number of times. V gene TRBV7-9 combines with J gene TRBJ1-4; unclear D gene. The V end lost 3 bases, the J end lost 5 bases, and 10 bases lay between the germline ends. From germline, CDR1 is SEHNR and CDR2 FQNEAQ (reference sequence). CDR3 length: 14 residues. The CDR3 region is CASSFTVGNEKLFF. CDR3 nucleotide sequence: TGTGCCAGCAGCTTTACGGTGGGAAATGAAAAACTGTTTTTT.

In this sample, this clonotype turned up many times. In nucleotides, the CDR3 is TGTGCCAGCAGCCAAGGGGGTGGGAACACTGAAGCTTTCTTT. Translating it yields CASSQGGGNTEAFF. The genes are TRBV4-2 and TRBJ1-1; D not resolved. CDR1 is LGHNA, CDR2 YNFKEQ, per germline. The CDR3 runs 14 residues. V lost 1 base and J lost 1, with 7 bases in between.

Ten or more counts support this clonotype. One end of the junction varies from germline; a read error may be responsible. The CDR3 DNA is TGCGGCTCATCGGGACGCCTTCGAGATACGCAGTATTTT. Translating gives CGSSGRLRDTQYF. The chain couples TRBV6-2 or TRBV6-3 to TRBJ2-3; D assignment may be TRBD1 or TRBD2 (5 bases each). The CDR3 loop spans 13 amino acids. CDR1 and CDR2 (germline): MNHEY, SVGEGT.

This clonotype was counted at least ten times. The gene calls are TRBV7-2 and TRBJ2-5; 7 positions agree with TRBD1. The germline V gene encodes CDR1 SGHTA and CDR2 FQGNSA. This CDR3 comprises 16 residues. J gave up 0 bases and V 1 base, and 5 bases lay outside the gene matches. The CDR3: CASSLVGTANQETQYF. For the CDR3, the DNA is TGTGCCAGCAGCTTAGTAGGGACAGCCAACCAAGAGACCCAGTACTTC.

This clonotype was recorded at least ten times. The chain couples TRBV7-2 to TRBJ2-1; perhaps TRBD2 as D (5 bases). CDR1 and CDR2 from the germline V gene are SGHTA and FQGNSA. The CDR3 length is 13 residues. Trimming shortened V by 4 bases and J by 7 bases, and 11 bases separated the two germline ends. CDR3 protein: CASSSSSWNEQFF. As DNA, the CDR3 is TGTGCCAGCAGCTCCTCTAGCTGGAATGAGCAGTTCTTC.

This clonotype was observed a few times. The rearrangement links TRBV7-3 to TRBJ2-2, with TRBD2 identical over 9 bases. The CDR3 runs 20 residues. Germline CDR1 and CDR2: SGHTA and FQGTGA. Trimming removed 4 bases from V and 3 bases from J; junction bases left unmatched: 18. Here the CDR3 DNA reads TGTGCCAGCAGCTCAAGTTACGGGGCTAGCGGGGACCCTTACACCGGGGAGCTGTTTTTT. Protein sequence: CASSSSYGASGDPYTGELFF. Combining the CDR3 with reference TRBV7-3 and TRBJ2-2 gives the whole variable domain GAGVSQTPSNKVTEKGKYVELRCDPISGHTALYWYRQSLGQGPEFLIYFQGTGAADDSGLPNDRFFAVRPEGSVSTLKIQRTERGDSAVYLCASSSSYGASGDPYTGELFFGEGSRLTVL.

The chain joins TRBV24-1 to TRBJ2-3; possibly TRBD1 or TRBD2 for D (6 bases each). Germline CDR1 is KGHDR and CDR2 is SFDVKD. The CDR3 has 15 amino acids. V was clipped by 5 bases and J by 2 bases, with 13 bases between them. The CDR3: CATSVSGQLTDTQYF. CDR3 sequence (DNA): TGTGCCACCAGTGTTAGCGGACAGCTCACAGATACGCAGTATTTT.

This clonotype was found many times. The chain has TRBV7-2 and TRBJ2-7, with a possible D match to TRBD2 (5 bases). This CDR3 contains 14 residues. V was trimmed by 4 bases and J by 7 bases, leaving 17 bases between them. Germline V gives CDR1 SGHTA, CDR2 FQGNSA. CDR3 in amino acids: CASSSYPIAREQYF. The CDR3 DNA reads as TGTGCCAGCAGCTCCTACCCTATAGCGCGGGAGCAGTACTTC. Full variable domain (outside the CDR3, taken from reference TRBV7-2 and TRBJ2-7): GAGVSQSPSNKVTEKGKDVELRCDPISGHTALYWYRQSLGQGLEFLIYFQGNSAPDKSGLPSDRFSAERTGGSVSTLTIQRTQQEDSAVYLCASSSYPIAREQYFGPGTRLTVT.

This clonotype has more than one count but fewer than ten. The DNA for the CDR3 is TGTGCCAGCAGCCCCTGGGGCGTCTATGGCTACACCTTC. Its protein product is CASSPWGVYGYTF. The V call is TRBV5-6, the J call TRBJ1-2; TRBD1 might be the D (5 bases). Germline lookup yields CDR1 SGHDT and CDR2 YYEEEE. This CDR3 has 13 amino acids. The V end lost 4 bases, the J end lost 4 bases, and 11 bases lay between the germline ends.

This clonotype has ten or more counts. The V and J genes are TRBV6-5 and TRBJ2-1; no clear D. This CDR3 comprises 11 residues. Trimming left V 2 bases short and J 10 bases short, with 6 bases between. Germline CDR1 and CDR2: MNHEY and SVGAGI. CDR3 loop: CASSYLGEQFF. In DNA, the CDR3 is TGTGCCAGCAGTTACCTTGGGGAGCAGTTCTTC.

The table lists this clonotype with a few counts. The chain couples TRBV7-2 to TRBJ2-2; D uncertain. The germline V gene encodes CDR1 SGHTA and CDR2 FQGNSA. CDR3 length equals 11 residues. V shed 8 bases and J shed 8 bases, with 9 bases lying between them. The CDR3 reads CASSSVGELFF. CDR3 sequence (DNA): TGTGCCAGCTCCTCCGTGGGGGAGCTGTTTTTT. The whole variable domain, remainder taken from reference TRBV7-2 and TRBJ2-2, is GAGVSQSPSNKVTEKGKDVELRCDPISGHTALYWYRQSLGQGLEFLIYFQGNSAPDKSGLPSDRFSAERTGGSVSTLTIQRTQQEDSAVYLCASSSVGELFFGEGSRLTVL.

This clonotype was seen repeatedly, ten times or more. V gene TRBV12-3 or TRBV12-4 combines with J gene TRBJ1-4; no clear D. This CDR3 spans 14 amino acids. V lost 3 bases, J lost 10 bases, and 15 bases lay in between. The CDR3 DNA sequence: TGTGCCAGCAGTTTCGGGCAGGTGGATAGAAAACTGTTTTTT. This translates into CASSFGQVDRKLFF.